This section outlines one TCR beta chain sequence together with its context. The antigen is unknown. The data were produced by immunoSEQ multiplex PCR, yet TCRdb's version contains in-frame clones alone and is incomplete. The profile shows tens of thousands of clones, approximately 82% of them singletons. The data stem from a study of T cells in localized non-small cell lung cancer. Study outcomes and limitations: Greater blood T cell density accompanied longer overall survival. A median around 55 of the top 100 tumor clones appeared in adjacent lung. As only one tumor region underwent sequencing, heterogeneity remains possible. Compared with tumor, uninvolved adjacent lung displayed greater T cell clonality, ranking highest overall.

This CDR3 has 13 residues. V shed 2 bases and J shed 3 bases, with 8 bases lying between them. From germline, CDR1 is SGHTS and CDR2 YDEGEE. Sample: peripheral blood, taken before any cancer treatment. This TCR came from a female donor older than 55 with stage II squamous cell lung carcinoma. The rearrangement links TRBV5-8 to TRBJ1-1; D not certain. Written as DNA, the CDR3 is TGTGCCAGCAGCTTAAGCGGTGACACTGAAGCTTTCTTT. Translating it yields CASSLSGDTEAFF.